These 15 T cell receptor beta chains share one sample of origin, sequenced in a study of CD8 T cells in ankylosing spondylitis. One entry per CDR3 protein, called by TCRdb with MiXCR from the 5' RACE reads. The top ten clones hold 0.6% to 0.75% of a sample with some 250,000 distinct CDR3 sequences, more than 20% of them seen once. The sequencing input was blood, either unsorted or a sorted T cell fraction (not recorded which). The receptors come from a male donor with ankylosing spondylitis or in good health (not recorded which).

The table lists this clonotype with a few counts. V is TRBV6-5 and J is TRBJ1-5; 9 bases agree with TRBD1. The junction had 1 base not matched to a gene; V was cut back by 4 bases and J by 6 bases. Per the germline V gene, CDR1 is MNHEY and CDR2 is SVGAGI. The CDR3 length is 13 residues. CDR3 protein: CASSWTGAQPQHF. The CDR3, as DNA: TGTGCCAGCAGTTGGACAGGGGCTCAGCCCCAGCATTTT.

The chain employs TRBV15 and TRBJ1-5, with D unresolved. The V gene lost 3 bases and the J gene lost 6 bases, with 6 bases spanning the gap. This CDR3 has 12 amino acids. Germline V CDR1 and CDR2: LNHNV, YYDKDF (reference sequence). The CDR3 DNA reads as TGTGCCACCAGCAGGGACGTTCAGCCCCAGCATTTT. This encodes CATSRDVQPQHF. The full variable domain, completed using reference TRBV15 and TRBJ1-5, is DAMVIQNPRYQVTQFGKPVTLSCSQTLNHNVMYWYQQKSSQAPKLLFHYYDKDFNNEADTPDNFQSRRPNTSFCFLDIRSPGLGDTAMYLCATSRDVQPQHFGDGTRLSIL.

The table lists this clonotype with many counts. This rearrangement joins TRBV11-2 to TRBJ1-2, with 7 bases lining up with TRBD1. Looked up from germline, CDR1 is SGHAT and CDR2 is FQNNGV. With V trimmed by 4 bases and J by 4 bases, 12 bases remained unmatched. The CDR3 extends over 16 amino acids. Written as DNA, the CDR3 is TGTGCCAGCAGCTCCCAGGGGGGCGCGTTTCTCTATGGCTACACCTTC. Its translation is CASSSQGGAFLYGYTF.

This chain uses TRBV6-1 with TRBJ2-1; D ambiguous. This CDR3 contains 14 residues. V lost 4 bases to trimming and J lost 7 bases, with 14 bases between them. Germline CDR1 reads MNHNS; CDR2 reads SASEGT. The DNA of the CDR3 is TGTGCCAGCAGTGGTCCTGGCAGGTCGAATGAGCAGTTCTTC. Its translation is CASSGPGRSNEQFF.

V usage is TRBV7-2 and J usage is TRBJ2-5; either TRBD1 or TRBD2 may fit D (5 bases each). V shed 4 bases and J shed 5 bases, with 17 bases lying between them. There are 15 residues in the CDR3. CDR1 and CDR2 from the germline V gene are SGHTA and FQGNSA. DNA for the CDR3: TGTGCCAGCAGCTCTTGGGGGTCCCACGGGGAGACCCAGTACTTC. It encodes CASSSWGSHGETQYF. The full variable domain, completed using reference TRBV7-2 and TRBJ2-5, is GAGVSQSPSNKVTEKGKDVELRCDPISGHTALYWYRQSLGQGLEFLIYFQGNSAPDKSGLPSDRFSAERTGGSVSTLTIQRTQQEDSAVYLCASSSWGSHGETQYFGPGTRLLVL.

The chain uses TRBV20-1 and TRBJ2-7; either TRBD1 or TRBD2 may fit D (6 bases each). Germline CDR1 DFQATT, CDR2 SNEGSKA (reference sequence). V was pared by 7 bases and J by 6 bases, with 16 bases between. The CDR3 extends over 12 amino acids. The CDR3 DNA reads as TGCAGTGTTGAGGCGACGGGGGCCGAGCAGTACTTC. Its protein product is CSVEATGAEQYF.

This clonotype was counted a few times. The chain has TRBV15 and TRBJ2-7; D may match TRBD1 or TRBD2 (5 bases each). Germline assignment: CDR1 LNHNV and CDR2 YYDKDF (reference sequence). The V and J ends lost 1 base and 6 bases respectively, with 13 bases between them. The CDR3 consists of 14 residues. CDR3 sequence (DNA): TGTGCCACCAGCAGAGTGTTATGGGGGAGCGAGCAGTACTTC. Translated: CATSRVLWGSEQYF.

This sequence joins TRBV20-1 and TRBJ2-2, with D unclear. The ends were cut back, 1 base at V and 0 bases at J, with 9 bases in the middle. The CDR3 spans 15 residues. The germline V gene has CDR1 DFQATT and CDR2 SNEGSKA (reference sequence). CDR3 sequence reads: CSARAVIANTGELFF. The CDR3 bases are TGCAGTGCTAGAGCCGTTATCGCGAACACCGGGGAGCTGTTTTTT.

There are a few counts of this clonotype. The CDR3 nucleotides are TGTGCCAGCAGTAACGGGGGGCGAGGGGCCAACGTCCTGACTTTC. Amino acids: CASSNGGRGANVLTF. V and J are TRBV12-3 or TRBV12-4 and TRBJ2-6, with TRBD2 as a possible D gene (7 bases). Between the trimmed V and J ends, which lost 5 bases and 4 bases, there was a span of 12 bases. The CDR3 extends over 15 amino acids.

The chain uses TRBV20-1 and TRBJ1-6; D not resolved. CDR1 is DFQATT and CDR2 is SNEGSKA in the germline V gene (reference sequence). V lost 0 bases to trimming and J lost 0 bases, with 9 bases between them. CDR3 length: 16 residues. In DNA, the CDR3 is TGCAGTGCTAGAGATTCGGCGAGCTCCTATAATTCACCCCTCCACTTT. Translation: CSARDSASSYNSPLHF.

The gene calls are TRBV7-7 and TRBJ2-5; TRBD1 agrees at 8 bases. The CDR3 length is 14 residues. With 5 bases clipped from V and 2 bases from J, the junction kept 4 bases outside the gene matches. The germline V gene has CDR1 SSHAT and CDR2 FNYEAQ (reference sequence). The CDR3 loop reads CASSRDRTQETQYF. In DNA, the CDR3 is TGTGCCAGCAGCCGGGACAGGACGCAAGAGACCCAGTACTTC.

This clonotype has a handful of counts. Here the CDR3 DNA reads TGCAGTGCTAGTTACAGTCAAGAGACCCAGTACTTC. This encodes CSASYSQETQYF. This sequence joins TRBV20-1 and TRBJ2-5; D is undetermined. Trimming took off 3 bases at V and 2 bases at J, with 7 bases between the two ends. Germline V CDR1 and CDR2: DFQATT, SNEGSKA (reference sequence). The CDR3 covers 12 residues.

The table lists this clonotype with many counts. As DNA, the CDR3 is TGCAGTGCTAGAGCAACTGACATGGAGAGTTCACCCCTCCACTTT. Protein: CSARATDMESSPLHF. The J gene is TRBJ1-6, the V gene TRBV20-1; D call uncertain. Germline CDR1 and CDR2: DFQATT and SNEGSKA (reference sequence). This CDR3 is 15 amino acids long. Trimming removed 1 base from V and 9 bases from J, with 16 bases in between.

V and J are TRBV20-1 and TRBJ2-4, with TRBD2 identical over 8 bases. Germline V lookup: CDR1 DFQATT, CDR2 SNEGSKA (reference sequence). J lost 0 bases, V lost 3 bases, and 7 bases had no gene match. The length of the CDR3 is 16 residues. Written as DNA, the CDR3 is TGCAGTGCTAGGGCTACTAGCGGAGCAGCCAAAAACATTCAGTACTTC. Protein: CSARATSGAAKNIQYF.

This chain links TRBV15 with TRBJ2-5, with TRBD2 identical over 7 bases. The V and J ends lost 6 bases and 4 bases, in that order; junction bases with no gene match: 14. There are 16 residues in the CDR3. Germline V CDR1 and CDR2: LNHNV, YYDKDF (reference sequence). The CDR3 loop reads CATRSFERGVGETQYF. The CDR3 DNA sequence: TGTGCCACCAGAAGTTTTGAGCGGGGAGTAGGAGAGACCCAGTACTTC.